This record covers a single T cell receptor beta chain. Its antigen is as yet unknown. This entry comes from a study of OX40 agonist ivuxolimab in advanced cancers. Study conclusions and caveats: The antigen specificity of the peripheral T cells (those that were expanded) was not determined.

The data were produced by immunoSEQ multiplex PCR, yet TCRdb's version contains in-frame clones alone and is incomplete. The sample has around 53,000 clones; about 93% are singletons. The TCR originated in an adult with an advanced solid tumor such as melanoma, head and neck, liver or kidney cancer. Sequenced material: CD4+ or CD8+ T cells sorted from blood, taken in a trial of the OX40 agonist ivuxolimab.

CDR3 sequence reads: CASSSTASYEQYF. The CDR3 DNA reads as TGTGCCAGCAGTTCGACAGCCTCCTACGAGCAGTACTTC. The chain employs TRBV27 and TRBJ2-7, with D perhaps matching TRBD1 (5 bases). V was clipped by 4 bases and J by 0 bases, with 7 bases between them. CDR1 is MNHEY, CDR2 SMNVEV, per germline (reference sequence). The CDR3 is made up of 13 amino acids.